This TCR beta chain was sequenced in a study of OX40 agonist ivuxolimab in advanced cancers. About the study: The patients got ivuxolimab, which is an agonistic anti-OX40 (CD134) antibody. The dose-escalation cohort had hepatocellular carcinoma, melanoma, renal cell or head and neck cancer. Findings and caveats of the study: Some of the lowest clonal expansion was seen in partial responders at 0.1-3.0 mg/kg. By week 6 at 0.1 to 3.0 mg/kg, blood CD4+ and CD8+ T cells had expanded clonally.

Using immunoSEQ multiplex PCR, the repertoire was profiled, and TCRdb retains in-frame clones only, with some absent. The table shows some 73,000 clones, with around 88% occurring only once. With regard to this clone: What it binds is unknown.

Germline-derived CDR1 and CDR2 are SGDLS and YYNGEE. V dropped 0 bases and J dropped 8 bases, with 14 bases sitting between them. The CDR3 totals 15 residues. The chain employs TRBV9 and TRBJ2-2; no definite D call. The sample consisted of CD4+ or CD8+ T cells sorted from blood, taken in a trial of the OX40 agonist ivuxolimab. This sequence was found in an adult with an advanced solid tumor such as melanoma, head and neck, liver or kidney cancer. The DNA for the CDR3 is TGTGCCAGCAGCGTAGGTGTCACACACGGAGGGGAGCTGTTTTTT. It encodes CASSVGVTHGGELFF.